Each of the 7 T cell receptor beta chains below was sequenced from the same sample in a study of cytomegalovirus exposure and HLA in healthy donors listed by TCRdb under 2017. Library preparation employed the immunoSEQ multiplex PCR assay. A mixture of 60 forward primers for TCR Vbeta segments and 13 reverse primers for TCR Jbeta segments was used in the multiplex PCR. TCRdb stores this immuneACCESS table with in-frame sequences only. Part of the clones is absent; in the studies checked, under half of the shortfall reflects unresolved V genes, and no reason is known for the rest. This sample lists about 98,000 clones; around 72% were detected once. Jointly, the top ten make up about 1.7% of the sample. The specimen sequenced was PBMCs. The receptors were gathered from a male donor in good health and CMV-seronegative.

The rearrangement uses TRBV25-1 and TRBJ2-7, with 14 bases aligning to TRBD2. CDR1 and CDR2 (germline): MGHDK, SYGVNS. Losses at the gene ends were 8 bases for V and 1 base for J; bases not matched to a gene: 1. This CDR3 has 14 amino acids. The CDR3 nucleotides read TGTGCCAGCGGGACTAGCGGGAGTTCCTACGAGCAGTACTTC. This gives the protein CASGTSGSSYEQYF.

This clone came up a few times. The CDR3 DNA reads TGCGCCAGCAGCCAAGACAGGACTGGGAACAATGAGCAGTTCTTC. This codes for CASSQDRTGNNEQFF. This sequence joins TRBV4-3 and TRBJ2-1; TRBD2 might be the D (5 bases). This CDR3 contains 15 residues. The V gene lost 0 bases and the J gene lost 5 bases, with 11 bases spanning the gap. Germline CDR1 LGHNA, CDR2 YSLEER.

This clone turned up a few times. The chain is built from TRBV7-9 and TRBJ1-4; 7 positions match TRBD1. Germline V lookup: CDR1 SEHNR, CDR2 FQNEAQ (reference sequence). The CDR3 runs 15 residues. With 3 bases clipped from V and 8 bases from J, the junction kept 9 bases outside the gene matches. The CDR3 region has the DNA TGTGCCAGCAGCTTGGGGACAGTTGCGGCGGAAAAACTGTTTTTT. This translates into CASSLGTVAAEKLFF. The full variable domain, completed using reference TRBV7-9 and TRBJ1-4, is DTGVSQNPRHKITKRGQNVTFRCDPISEHNRLYWYRQTLGQGPEFLTYFQNEAQLEKSRLLSDRFSAERPKGSFSTLEIQRTEQGDSAMYLCASSLGTVAAEKLFFGSGTQLSVL.

The J gene is TRBJ2-7, the V gene TRBV15; no clear D gene. CDR1 and CDR2 (germline): LNHNV, YYDKDF (reference sequence). Trimming removed 0 bases at V and 2 bases at J, with 5 bases between. This CDR3 is built from 13 residues. The CDR3 protein is CATSRDPTYEQYF. The CDR3 nucleotides are TGTGCCACCAGCAGAGATCCCACCTACGAGCAGTACTTC.

This clone was found once. The chain is built from TRBV6-6 and TRBJ2-3; possibly TRBD2 for D (6 bases). The germline V gene encodes CDR1 MNHNY and CDR2 SVGAGI (reference sequence). Trimming left V 4 bases short and J 4 bases short, with 9 bases between. CDR3 length equals 13 residues. The CDR3 loop reads CASSFGRADTQYF. CDR3 sequence (DNA): TGTGCCAGCAGTTTCGGGAGAGCAGATACGCAGTATTTT.

This chain uses TRBV29-1 with TRBJ2-7; 8 bases are a match to TRBD2. The CDR3 is made up of 12 amino acids. Germline V lookup: CDR1 SQVTM, CDR2 ANQGSEA. Trimming took 6 bases from V and 4 from J; bases not matched to a gene: 5. CDR3: CSVPGGGYEQYF. DNA for the CDR3: TGCAGCGTCCCCGGGGGGGGGTACGAGCAGTACTTC.

The rearrangement joins TRBV5-1 to TRBJ2-7; 13 nucleotides align to TRBD2. CDR1 and CDR2 (germline): SGHRS, YFSETQ. After removal of 3 bases from V and 7 bases from J, the junction contained 10 bases not matched to a gene. The CDR3 sequence is 16 residues long. This chain's CDR3 is CASSSTGLAGEGEQYF. DNA of the CDR3: TGCGCCAGCAGCTCGACAGGACTAGCGGGGGAGGGTGAGCAGTACTTC.